This is a list of T cell receptor beta chains from one sample in a study of T cell responses to AZD1222 COVID-19 vaccine. Only in-frame clones appear in the TCRdb table, and some are missing; sequencing was by immunoSEQ multiplex PCR. The sample shows around 87,000 clones, 85% to 90% of them seen only once. Sequences were derived from peripheral blood, sampled 28 days after the second AZD1222 dose. The receptors come from an adult who received the AZD1222 COVID-19 vaccine. Each CDR3 is given with its conserved first and last residue. A D gene is named only where the DNA matches it firmly. A clone size is listed for some rows: how often the clone was seen (once, few, many), or a class if it is expanded.

d_gene	v_gene	len	abundance	j_gene	CDR3aa	CDR3nt
-	TRBV4-1	15	-	TRBJ1-4	CASSQDIQGIGKLFF	TGCGCCAGCAGCCAAGATATCCAGGGTATTGGAAAACTGTTTTTT
TRBD1	TRBV11-2	15	-	TRBJ1-4	CASSLVRDREEKLFF	TGTGCCAGCAGCTTAGTCCGGGACAGGGAGGAAAAACTGTTTTTT
TRBD2	TRBV30	12	-	TRBJ2-7	CAWAGGAYEQYF	TGTGCCTGGGCGGGAGGCGCCTACGAGCAGTACTTC
-	TRBV2	15	-	TRBJ1-4	CASSEAPSPDGKLFF	TGTGCCAGCAGTGAAGCGCCCAGCCCTGATGGGAAACTGTTTTTT
-	TRBV20-1	15	-	TRBJ1-6	CSASTRDSRNSPLHF	TGCAGTGCTAGTACCAGGGATTCTCGGAATTCACCCCTCCACTTT
-	TRBV19	15	-	TRBJ1-4	CASNSGFTTNEKLFF	TGTGCCAGTAATTCAGGGTTTACAACTAATGAAAAACTGTTTTTT
-	TRBV11-3	18	-	TRBJ1-5	CASSGMKRTDYSNQPQHF	TGTGCCAGCAGCGGAATGAAGAGGACGGATTATAGCAATCAGCCCCAGCATTTT
TRBD1	TRBV12-3/TRBV12-4	13	-	TRBJ2-7	CASSLQGAGEQYF	TGTGCCAGCAGTTTACAGGGGGCGGGGGAGCAGTACTTC
-	TRBV4-2	15	few	TRBJ2-7	CASSQDEGDYYEQYF	TGTGCCAGCAGCCAAGACGAAGGGGATTATTACGAGCAGTACTTC
-	TRBV5-8	14	-	TRBJ2-7	CASSLGRTPYEQYF	TGTGCCAGCAGCTTGGGGCGGACCCCCTACGAGCAGTACTTC
-	TRBV10-3	16	-	TRBJ1-3	CATRTAGTPSGNTIYF	TGTGCCACCAGGACCGCAGGGACTCCCTCTGGAAACACCATATATTTT
TRBD2	TRBV5-1	18	-	TRBJ2-5	CASSLVGHIAGRQETQYF	TGCGCCAGCAGCTTGGTGGGCCATATAGCGGGGAGGCAAGAGACCCAGTACTTC
-	TRBV11-1	11	-	TRBJ2-7	CASSPSYEQYF	TGTGCCAGCAGCCCTTCCTACGAGCAGTACTTC
-	TRBV7-8	13	-	TRBJ2-2	CATRTENTGELFF	TGTGCCACAAGGACAGAAAACACCGGGGAGCTGTTTTTT
-	TRBV4-2	13	-	TRBJ2-7	CASSQSSEGEQYF	TGTGCCAGCAGCCAATCGTCCGAAGGGGAGCAGTACTTC
TRBD2	TRBV13	14	-	TRBJ2-7	CASSLEREAYEQYF	TGTGCCAGCAGCTTAGAGCGGGAGGCCTACGAGCAGTACTTC